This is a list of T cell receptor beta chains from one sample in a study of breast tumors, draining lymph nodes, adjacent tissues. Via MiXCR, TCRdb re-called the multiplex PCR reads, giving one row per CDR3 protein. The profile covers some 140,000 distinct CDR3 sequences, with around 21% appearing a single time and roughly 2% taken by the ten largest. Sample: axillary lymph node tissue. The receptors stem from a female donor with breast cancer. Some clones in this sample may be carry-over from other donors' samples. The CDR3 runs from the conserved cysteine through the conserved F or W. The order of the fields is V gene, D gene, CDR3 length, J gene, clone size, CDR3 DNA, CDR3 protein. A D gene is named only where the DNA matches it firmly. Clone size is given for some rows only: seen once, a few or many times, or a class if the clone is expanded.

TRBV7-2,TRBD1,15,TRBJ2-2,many,TGTGCCAGCAGACCGGGACAGAGGAACACCGGGGAGCTGTTTTTT,CASRPGQRNTGELFF
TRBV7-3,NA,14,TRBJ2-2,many,TGTGCCAGCAGCTTATTTGTTGACACCGGGGAGCTGTTTTTT,CASSLFVDTGELFF
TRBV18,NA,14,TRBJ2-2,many,TGTGCCAGCTCACCAGTGGTGGACACCGGGGAGCTGTTTTTT,CASSPVVDTGELFF
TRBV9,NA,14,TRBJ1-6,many,TGTGCCAGCGGACGAGGGGATCTCCCTTCACCCCTCCACTTT,CASGRGDLPSPLHF
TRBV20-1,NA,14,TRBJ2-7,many,TGCAGTGCTAGGGGCCCCCGAAACTCCTACGAGCAGTACTTC,CSARGPRNSYEQYF
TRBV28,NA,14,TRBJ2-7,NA,TGTGCCAGCAGCTCCCCACAGGGTTCGTACGAGCAGTACTTC,CASSSPQGSYEQYF
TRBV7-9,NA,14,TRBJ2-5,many,TGTGCCAGCAGCTTAGATCAGCCCCGTGGGACCCAGTACTTC,CASSLDQPRGTQYF
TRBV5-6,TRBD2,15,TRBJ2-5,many,TGTGCCAGCAGCTTGGTGGCTAGCGGGAGGGAGACCCAGTACTTC,CASSLVASGRETQYF
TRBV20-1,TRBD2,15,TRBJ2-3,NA,TGCAGTGCTAGTGGTCTAGCGGGAGTACAAGATACGCAGTATTTT,CSASGLAGVQDTQYF
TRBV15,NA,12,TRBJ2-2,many,TGTGCCACCAGCGAACACCGGGGGGAGCTGTTTTTT,CATSEHRGELFF
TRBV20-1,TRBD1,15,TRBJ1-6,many,TGCAGTGCTACCAGACAGGGGGGAAATAATTCACCCCTCCACTTT,CSATRQGGNNSPLHF
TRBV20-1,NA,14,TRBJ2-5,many,TGCAGTGCTAGAGATCAGCAGGGAGAAGAGACCCAGTACTTC,CSARDQQGEETQYF
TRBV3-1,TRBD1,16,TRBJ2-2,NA,TGTGCCAGCAGCCATTGGGACAGGGGGGACATCGGGGAGCTGTTTTTT,CASSHWDRGDIGELFF
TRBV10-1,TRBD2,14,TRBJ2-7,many,TGCGCCAGCAGCGATGGGACTACACACTACGAGCAGTACTTC,CASSDGTTHYEQYF
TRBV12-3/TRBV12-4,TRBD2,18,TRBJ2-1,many,TGTGCCAGCAGTGGAGAGGGTCTTGGACTAGCCCATAGCAATGAGCAGTTCTTC,CASSGEGLGLAHSNEQFF
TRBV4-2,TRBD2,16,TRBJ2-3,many,TGTGCCAGCAGCCAATTCCTAGCGGGAGAAACAGATACGCAGTATTTT,CASSQFLAGETDTQYF
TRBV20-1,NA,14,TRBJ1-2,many,TGCAGTGCTAGCCGCGCGGGGGCTGACTATGGCTACACCTTC,CSASRAGADYGYTF
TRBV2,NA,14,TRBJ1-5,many,TGTGCCAGCAGTGCCGACGGAGGCAATCAGCCCCAGCATTTT,CASSADGGNQPQHF
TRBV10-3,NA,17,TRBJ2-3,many,TGTGCCATCCTGACAGGTGACAGAATGGTATCTGCCGTTACGCAGTATTTT,CAILTGDRMVSAVTQYF
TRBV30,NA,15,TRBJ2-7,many,TGTGCCTGGAGTGTATCTCAGCGGGTAAATTACGAGCAGTACTTC,CAWSVSQRVNYEQYF
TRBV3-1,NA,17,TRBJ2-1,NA,TGTGCCAGCAGCCGTGGGGTGGGAGAAGCCTCCTACAATGAGCAGTTCTTC,CASSRGVGEASYNEQFF
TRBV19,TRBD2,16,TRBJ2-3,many,TGTGCCAGTAGTCGGCTAGCGGGATATGAGGGAGATACGCAGTATTTT,CASSRLAGYEGDTQYF
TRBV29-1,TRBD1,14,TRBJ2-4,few,TGCAGCATCGCCCCCGGGACAGGGGTGGGCATTCAGTACTTC,CSIAPGTGVGIQYF
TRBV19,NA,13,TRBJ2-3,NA,TGTGCCAGTAGTACACTCAGGGGAGATACGCAGTATTTT,CASSTLRGDTQYF
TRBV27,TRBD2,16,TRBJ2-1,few,TGTGCCAGCAGTCCTAGGCAGCGGGGTACCTACAATGAGCAGTTCTTC,CASSPRQRGTYNEQFF
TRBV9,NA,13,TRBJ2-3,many,TGTGCCAGCAGCGTCGCAGGGGACTTATACCAGTATTTT,CASSVAGDLYQYF
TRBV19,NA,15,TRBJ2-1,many,TGTGCCAGTAGTGCCCTAGCGTACTCCTACAATGAGCAGTTCTTC,CASSALAYSYNEQFF
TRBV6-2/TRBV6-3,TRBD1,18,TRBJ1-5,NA,TGTGCCAGCAGTTACTCGGACCGGGACAGCTATAGCAATCAGCCCCAGCATTTT,CASSYSDRDSYSNQPQHF
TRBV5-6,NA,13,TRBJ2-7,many,TGTGCCAGCAGCGTGGGACTCTCCTACGAGCAGTACTTC,CASSVGLSYEQYF